The 22 T cell receptor beta chains below come from one sample, sequenced in a study of technical replicates of blood from a handful of donors. The table came from immunoSEQ multiplex PCR; TCRdb's copy has only in-frame clones and leaves some out. The sample consists of 55,000 to 85,000 clones, 95% to 97% of them appearing once. Sequencing was done on a sample of T cells isolated from PBMCs. These receptors were obtained from a human donor in good health.

Worth noting for this clone: The sample has other DNA sequences that encode this CDR3 too. The rearrangement joins TRBV30 to TRBJ2-7; 9 nucleotides agree with TRBD1. Trimming cost V 2 bases and J 5 bases; bases outside gene matches: 10. Germline V gene sequence: CDR1 GTSNPN, CDR2 SVGIG (reference sequence). This CDR3 comprises 15 residues. The CDR3 nucleotides are TGTGCCTGGAGTCAATTCGGGACAGGGTTTCACGAGCAGTACTTC. Translated: CAWSQFGTGFHEQYF. The entire variable domain, with the rest obtained from reference TRBV30 and TRBJ2-7, is as follows: SQTIHQWPATLVQPVGSPLSLECTVEGTSNPNLYWYRQAAGRGLQLLFYSVGIGQISSEVPQNLSASRPQDRQFILSSKKLLLSDSGFYLCAWSQFGTGFHEQYFGPGTRLTVT.

The genes are TRBV6-6 and TRBJ2-2; the match to TRBD1 covers 7 bases. J gave up 0 bases and V 10 bases, and 2 bases lay outside the gene matches. The CDR3 extends over 13 amino acids. CDR1 and CDR2 (germline): MNHNY, SVGAGI (reference sequence). CDR3 region: CAITGANTGELFF. The CDR3 DNA reads as TGTGCCATAACAGGGGCGAACACCGGGGAGCTGTTTTTT.

The genes are TRBV5-4 and TRBJ2-1; TRBD2 matches at 8 bases. Germline CDR1 is SGHNT and CDR2 is YYREEE (reference sequence). The V and J ends lost 0 bases and 5 bases, in that order; junction bases with no gene match: 4. The CDR3 spans 15 residues. This CDR3 is CASSLEAGVHNEQFF. CDR3 DNA: TGTGCCAGCAGCTTGGAAGCGGGAGTCCACAATGAGCAGTTCTTC. Together with reference TRBV5-4 and TRBJ2-1, the CDR3 gives the full variable domain: ETGVTQSPTHLIKTRGQQVTLRCSSQSGHNTVSWYQQALGQGPQFIFQYYREEENGRGNFPPRFSGLQFPNYSSELNVNALELDDSALYLCASSLEAGVHNEQFFGPGTRLTVL.

The chain uses TRBV11-2 and TRBJ1-1, with 8 bases matching TRBD1. V gave up 5 bases and J gave up 5 bases; unmatched junction bases: 10. The CDR3 has 15 amino acids. The germline V gene has CDR1 SGHAT and CDR2 FQNNGV. CDR3 residues: CASSPIGQGGTEAFF. The DNA of the CDR3 is TGTGCCAGCAGCCCAATTGGACAGGGCGGAACTGAAGCTTTCTTT.

This chain joins TRBV19 and TRBJ2-7, with TRBD1 matching 9 bases. Losses at the gene ends were 7 bases for V and 3 bases for J; bases not matched to a gene: 7. This CDR3 is 14 amino acids long. CDR1 and CDR2 from the germline V gene are LNHDA and SQIVND (reference sequence). In DNA form, the CDR3 reads TGTGCCAGTAATTCCCGGGACAGGGACTACGAGCAGTACTTC. Protein: CASNSRDRDYEQYF.

The chain carries TRBV10-3 and TRBJ2-5; D may be TRBD2 (6 bases). The CDR3 is made up of 13 amino acids. V was shortened by 4 bases and J by 2 bases, with 8 bases between the two germline ends. CDR1 and CDR2 (germline): ENHRY, SYGVKD. The CDR3 sequence is CAISVAGQETQYF. The CDR3 DNA reads as TGTGCCATCAGTGTCGCGGGGCAAGAGACCCAGTACTTC.

The chain employs TRBV19 and TRBJ2-3, with 9 bases matching TRBD2. Germline V CDR1 and CDR2: LNHDA, SQIVND (reference sequence). J lost 2 bases, V lost 7 bases, and 4 bases had no gene match. The CDR3 consists of 14 residues. The CDR3 DNA reads TGTGCCAGTATAAGCGGGAGGACCACAGATACGCAGTATTTT. Encoded protein: CASISGRTTDTQYF.

V is TRBV2 and J is TRBJ1-5, with D possibly being TRBD1 (6 bases). Germline V gene lookup returns CDR1 SNHLY and CDR2 FYNNEI. The CDR3 spans 12 residues. Between the trimmed V and J ends, which lost 8 bases and 1 base, there was a span of 6 bases. CDR3 DNA: TGTGCCAGCGACAGGAGCAATCAGCCCCAGCATTTT. Protein product: CASDRSNQPQHF.

The chain employs TRBV2 and TRBJ2-7; 7 bases are a match to TRBD2. CDR1 SNHLY and CDR2 FYNNEI come from the germline V gene. This CDR3 region has 14 residues. V lost 6 bases to trimming and J lost 2 bases; unmatched junction nucleotides: 7. CDR3 nucleotides: TGTGCCAGCAGGGGGAGGGGCGATACCTACGAGCAGTACTTC. Amino acids: CASRGRGDTYEQYF.

V usage is TRBV5-6 and J usage is TRBJ2-7; D unclear. From germline, CDR1 is SGHDT and CDR2 YYEEEE. V lost 4 bases, J lost 6 bases, and 11 bases lay in between. The CDR3 is made up of 12 amino acids. The CDR3 DNA is TGTGCCAGCAGCCATAACATTGGCGAGCAGTACTTC. It specifies CASSHNIGEQYF.

This chain's CDR3 is CSVIQVQETQYF. CDR3 nucleotide sequence: TGCAGCGTCATACAGGTTCAAGAGACCCAGTACTTC. V and J are TRBV29-1 and TRBJ2-5; D perhaps matches TRBD1 (5 bases). The V gene lost 6 bases and the J gene lost 2 bases, with 10 bases spanning the gap. Germline loops: CDR1 SQVTM, CDR2 ANQGSEA. The CDR3 totals 12 residues.

The rearrangement links TRBV30 to TRBJ2-7; D gene ambiguous. The CDR3 loop spans 11 amino acids. The germline V gene encodes CDR1 GTSNPN and CDR2 SVGIG (reference sequence). V was shortened by 6 bases and J by 3 bases, with 9 bases between the two germline ends. CDR3 loop: CACIDFYEQYF. CDR3 coding DNA: TGTGCCTGTATAGACTTCTACGAGCAGTACTTC.

This clone was seen just once. V and J are TRBV4-1 and TRBJ2-5; possible D gene TRBD2, 5 bases. Per the germline V gene, CDR1 is MGHRA and CDR2 is YSYEKL. The CDR3 sequence is 14 residues long. Trimming removed 1 base at V and 0 bases at J, with 6 bases between. CDR3 protein: CASSQAGNQETQYF. The CDR3 nucleotides read TGCGCCAGCAGCCAAGCGGGAAACCAAGAGACCCAGTACTTC.

This CDR3 reads CASSFGTSSYEQYF. In nucleotides, the CDR3 is TGTGCCAGCAGCTTTGGGACTTCGTCCTACGAGCAGTACTTC. The gene calls are TRBV11-2 and TRBJ2-7, with a tentative D call TRBD2 (6 bases). V lost 3 bases to trimming and J lost 1 base, with 10 bases between them. The V gene's germline CDR1 is SGHAT and CDR2 FQNNGV. The CDR3 contains 14 residues.

The J gene is TRBJ2-1, the V gene TRBV7-2; possible D gene TRBD2, 6 bases. CDR1 is SGHTA and CDR2 is FQGNSA in the germline V gene. V lost 6 bases to trimming and J lost 4 bases, with 10 bases between them. This CDR3 is 13 amino acids long. The CDR3 sequence: CASSPGRYNEQFF. The CDR3 DNA reads as TGTGCCAGCAGTCCAGGGAGGTACAATGAGCAGTTCTTC.

This rearrangement joins TRBV10-3 to TRBJ1-1, with D perhaps TRBD1 (5 bases). CDR1 is ENHRY, CDR2 SYGVKD, per germline. The CDR3 spans 14 residues. V lost 6 bases and J lost 1, with 12 bases in between. CDR3 bases: TGTGCCATCAGGGGGGACTGGGGGAACACTGAAGCTTTCTTT. Translation gives CAIRGDWGNTEAFF.

The chain couples TRBV2 to TRBJ2-1; no firm D call. CDR1 SNHLY and CDR2 FYNNEI come from the germline V gene. Trimming removed 6 bases from V and 0 bases from J, with 12 bases in between. This CDR3 is built from 15 residues. The CDR3 DNA follows: TGTGCCAGCAGGTCGACATCGGCCTCCTACAATGAGCAGTTCTTC. Encoded protein: CASRSTSASYNEQFF.

The chain couples TRBV7-3 to TRBJ2-6, with TRBD1 identical over 7 bases. V was pared by 5 bases and J by 0 bases, with 13 bases of the junction left unmatched. From germline, CDR1 is SGHTA and CDR2 FQGTGA. The CDR3 runs to 19 residues. CDR3 DNA sequence: TGTGCCAGCAGCCCCCGACAGGGCTACATTCACTCTGGGGCCAACGTCCTGACTTTC. It codes for CASSPRQGYIHSGANVLTF.

This chain links TRBV27 with TRBJ2-5; D is possibly TRBD2 (5 bases). The V gene's germline CDR1 is MNHEY and CDR2 SMNVEV (reference sequence). Between the trimmed V and J ends, which lost 4 bases and 1 base, there was a span of 13 bases. CDR3 length: 15 residues. CDR3 amino acids: CASSWGAYSQETQYF. CDR3 coding DNA: TGTGCCAGCAGTTGGGGAGCGTACTCCCAAGAGACCCAGTACTTC.

The chain has TRBV2 and TRBJ1-2, with unresolved D. V lost 4 bases to trimming and J lost 4 bases, with 7 bases between them. The CDR3 sequence is 12 residues long. Germline V gene data show CDR1 as SNHLY and CDR2 as FYNNEI. The CDR3: CASSGVTYGYTF. The DNA for the CDR3 is TGTGCCAGCAGTGGAGTTACCTATGGCTACACCTTC.

This clone was detected only once. The CDR3 spells CASSQAFGEKLFF. CDR3 nucleotide sequence: TGCGCCAGCAGCCAGGCCTTTGGTGAAAAACTGTTTTTT. This chain connects TRBV4-1 to TRBJ1-4; D ambiguous. The length of the CDR3 is 13 residues. The germline CDR1 and CDR2 sequences are MGHRA and YSYEKL. V dropped 3 bases and J dropped 7 bases, with 9 bases sitting between them.

The V gene is TRBV30, the J gene TRBJ1-5, with 7 bases lining up with TRBD1. The V and J ends lost 4 bases and 6 bases, in that order; junction bases with no gene match: 6. This CDR3 comprises 13 residues. CDR1 is GTSNPN and CDR2 is SVGIG in the germline V gene (reference sequence). The CDR3 DNA is TGTGCCTGGAATGGGCAGGGGGGTCAGCCCCAGCATTTT. This gives the protein CAWNGQGGQPQHF.